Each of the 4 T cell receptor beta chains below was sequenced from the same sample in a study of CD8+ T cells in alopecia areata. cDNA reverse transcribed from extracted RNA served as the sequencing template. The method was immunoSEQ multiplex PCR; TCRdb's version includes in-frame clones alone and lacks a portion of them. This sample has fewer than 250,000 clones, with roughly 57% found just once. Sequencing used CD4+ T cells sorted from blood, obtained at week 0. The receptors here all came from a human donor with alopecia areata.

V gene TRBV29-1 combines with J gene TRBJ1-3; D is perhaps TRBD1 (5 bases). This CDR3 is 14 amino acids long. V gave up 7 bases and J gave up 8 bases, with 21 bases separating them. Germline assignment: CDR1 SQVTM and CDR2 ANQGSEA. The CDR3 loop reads CSAQGQVSRDTIYF. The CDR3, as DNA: TGCAGCGCGCAGGGTCAGGTGTCGCGGGACACCATATATTTT.

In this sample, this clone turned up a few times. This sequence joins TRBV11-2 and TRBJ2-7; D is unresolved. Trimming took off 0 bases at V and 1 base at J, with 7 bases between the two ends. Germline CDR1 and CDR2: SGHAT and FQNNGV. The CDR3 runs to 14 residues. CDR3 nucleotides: TGTGCCAGCAGCTTAGATCGTTTTTCCTACGAGCAGTACTTC. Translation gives CASSLDRFSYEQYF.

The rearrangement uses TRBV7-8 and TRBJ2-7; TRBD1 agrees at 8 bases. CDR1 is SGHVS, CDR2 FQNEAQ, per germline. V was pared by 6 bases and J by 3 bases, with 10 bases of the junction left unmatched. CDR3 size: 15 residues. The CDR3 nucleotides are TGTGCCAGCAGGGCAGACAGGGGTACCGTCTACGAGCAGTACTTC. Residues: CASRADRGTVYEQYF.

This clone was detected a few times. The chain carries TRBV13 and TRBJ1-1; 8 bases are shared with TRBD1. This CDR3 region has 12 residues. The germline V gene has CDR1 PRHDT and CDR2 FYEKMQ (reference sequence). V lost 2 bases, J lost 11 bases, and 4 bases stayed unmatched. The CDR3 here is CASSLIQGEAFF. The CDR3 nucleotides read TGTGCCAGCAGCTTAATACAGGGGGAGGCTTTCTTT. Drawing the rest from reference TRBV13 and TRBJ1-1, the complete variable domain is AAGVIQSPRHLIKEKRETATLKCYPIPRHDTVYWYQQGPGQDPQFLISFYEKMQSDKGSIPDRFSAQQFSDYHSELNMSSLELGDSALYFCASSLIQGEAFFGQGTRLTVV.